The 2 T cell receptor beta chains given below trace back to one sample, sequenced in a study of T cells in Graves' hyperthyroidism and ophthalmopathy. RNA transcripts served as the template for amplifying TCR beta CDR3 regions. During a first-round RT-PCR of the TCR CDR3, the HTBI primer set was used. TCRdb re-analysed the multiplex PCR reads in MiXCR, keeping a single row per CDR3 protein. This table has around 700,000 distinct CDR3 sequences, 18% appearing once. What was sequenced was blood. The source is a woman between 45 and 60 years old with Graves' hyperthyroidism that later progressed to Graves' ophthalmopathy.

A few counts support this clonotype. This chain connects TRBV3-1 to TRBJ2-7; TRBD1 aligns across 9 bases. After removal of 6 bases from V and 7 bases from J, the junction contained 13 bases not matched to a gene. Germline loops: CDR1 LGHDT, CDR2 YNNKEL (reference sequence). The CDR3 extends over 15 amino acids. This CDR3 is CASSSRDRVSGEQYF. The CDR3 DNA sequence: TGTGCCAGCAGTAGCCGGGACAGGGTGAGCGGTGAGCAGTACTTC.

This clonotype was counted at least ten times. The chain joins TRBV3-1 to TRBJ2-1; D is possibly TRBD1 (6 bases). CDR1 is LGHDT, CDR2 YNNKEL, per germline (reference sequence). V was cut by 0 bases and J by 1 base, with 13 bases left in between. The CDR3 length is 17 residues. The CDR3 is CASSQDEGELSYNEQFF. DNA of the CDR3: TGTGCCAGCAGCCAAGATGAGGGGGAGCTATCCTACAATGAGCAGTTCTTC.